Ten or more counts support the clone carrying this TCR beta chain. Its antigen is unidentified. The CDR3 extends over 14 amino acids. Germline lookup yields CDR1 LGHDT and CDR2 YNNKEL (reference sequence). V lost 3 bases to trimming and J lost 1 base, with 7 bases between them. Using unique molecular identifiers, the investigators prepared the TCRbeta library. One entry per CDR3 protein results from TCRdb running MiXCR on the PCR reads. The sample records 110,000 or so distinct CDR3 sequences, approximately 6.9% being singletons. The data are from a study of T-cell reconstitution after alpha-beta-depleted transplantation in children. Study outcomes and limitations: About two months after transplant, alpha-beta T cells reportedly came from several hundred expanded graft clones.

The V and J genes are TRBV3-1 and TRBJ2-1; D unresolved. Sequenced here: PBMCs, mostly from graft donor cells, sampled 360 days after TCRalphabeta/CD19-depleted stem cell transplant. The receptor comes from a male patient aged 2-9 years who had a stem cell transplant for acute lymphoblastic leukemia, so the T cells may come from the graft donor. CDR3 in DNA: TGTGCCAGCAGCCACTATGGTTCCTACAATGAGCAGTTCTTC. Encoded protein: CASSHYGSYNEQFF.